This record concerns one TCR beta chain sequence. This entry comes from a study of blood T cell repertoires in COVID-19. Original processing methods: Estimated nucleated cell counts came from reference gene primer amplification. Here immunoSEQ multiplex PCR was the method, and the copy in TCRdb shows in-frame clones only, minus some. V and J calls and clone size come straight from that table; D and trimming were deduced from the DNA. The data contain under 150,000 clones, 79% of them singletons. Germline lookup yields CDR1 MNHEY and CDR2 SMNVEV (reference sequence). The CDR3 runs to 16 residues. Germline trimming cut 5 bases from V and 2 bases from J; bases unmatched to any gene: 4.

This receptor was obtained from a man aged 45 to 65 with active or convalescent COVID-19. Sequenced material: peripheral blood. The gene calls are TRBV27 and TRBJ2-6; 9 nucleotides match TRBD1. The CDR3 DNA follows: TGTGCCAGCAGTAAACAGGGGGCGACTGGGGCCAACGTCCTGACTTTC. It yields the protein CASSKQGATGANVLTF.